Each of the 13 T cell receptor beta chains below was sequenced from the same sample in a study of blood T cell repertoires in COVID-19. Using immunoSEQ multiplex PCR, the repertoire was profiled, and TCRdb retains in-frame clones only, with some absent. The profile shows about 250,000 clones, 83% of them singletons. The material sequenced was peripheral blood. The receptor source for this set is a human donor in a cohort sampled during active COVID-19.

V gene TRBV11-2 combines with J gene TRBJ2-5; D unresolved. Per the germline V gene, CDR1 is SGHAT and CDR2 is FQNNGV. V was cut by 4 bases and J by 5 bases, with 11 bases left in between. The CDR3 length is 13 residues. CDR3 DNA sequence: TGTGCCAGCAGCTCCAACCGGGTGGAGACCCAGTACTTC. Its translation: CASSSNRVETQYF.

The count of this clone is one. This chain joins TRBV10-3 and TRBJ2-3; TRBD1 matches at 7 bases. The trim removed 4 bases at V and 2 bases at J, leaving 6 bases unmatched. CDR3 length equals 15 residues. Germline V gene sequence: CDR1 ENHRY, CDR2 SYGVKD. The CDR3 region is CAISGGQSYTDTQYF. For the CDR3, the DNA is TGTGCCATCAGTGGGGGACAGAGCTACACAGATACGCAGTATTTT.

V is TRBV7-3 and J is TRBJ2-2, with 13 nucleotides matching TRBD2. CDR1 and CDR2 from the germline V gene are SGHTA and FQGTGA. This CDR3 contains 17 residues. The V segment lost 5 bases and the J segment 5 bases; nucleotides outside the gene matches: 8. CDR3 protein: CASSPRLAGGETGELFF. The CDR3, as DNA: TGTGCCAGCAGCCCCCGACTAGCGGGGGGCGAAACCGGGGAGCTGTTTTTT.

The V gene is TRBV28, the J gene TRBJ2-1; 10 nucleotides agree with TRBD1. CDR3 length: 18 residues. V gave up 5 bases and J gave up 5 bases; unmatched junction bases: 15. Germline CDR1 MDHEN, CDR2 SYDVKM. The CDR3 sequence: CASSPPGTGADPNNEQFF. DNA of the CDR3: TGTGCCAGCAGTCCTCCCGGGACAGGGGCCGATCCTAACAATGAGCAGTTCTTC.

The chain uses TRBV3-1 (or the pseudogene TRBV3-2) and TRBJ2-7, with TRBD1 as a possible D gene (6 bases). CDR3 length: 13 amino acids. The germline V gene encodes CDR1 LGHDT and CDR2 YNNKEL (reference sequence). The V gene lost 5 bases and the J gene lost 5 bases, with 13 bases spanning the gap. In nucleotides, the CDR3 is TGTGCCAGCAGCTTGACGACAGGCCACGAGCAGTACTTC. The encoded protein is CASSLTTGHEQYF.

The chain links TRBV24-1 to TRBJ2-1; D is ambiguous. This CDR3 contains 13 residues. V gave up 3 bases and J gave up 7 bases, with 9 bases separating them. The V gene's germline CDR1 is KGHDR and CDR2 SFDVKD. CDR3 bases: TGTGCCACCAGTGATCCGTCTAGGAATGAGCAGTTCTTC. It codes for CATSDPSRNEQFF.

This clone appeared once. The chain links TRBV7-9 to TRBJ2-1; 13 bases are shared with TRBD2. Germline loops: CDR1 SEHNR, CDR2 FQNEAQ (reference sequence). CDR3 length: 16 residues. The trim removed 3 bases at V and 4 bases at J, leaving 3 bases unmatched. In DNA, the CDR3 is TGTGCCAGCAGCTTGACTAGCGGGAGGACATACAATGAGCAGTTCTTC. Protein sequence: CASSLTSGRTYNEQFF. The full variable domain, its missing parts supplied by reference TRBV7-9 and TRBJ2-1, is DTGVSQNPRHKITKRGQNVTFRCDPISEHNRLYWYRQTLGQGPEFLTYFQNEAQLEKSRLLSDRFSAERPKGSFSTLEIQRTEQGDSAMYLCASSLTSGRTYNEQFFGPGTRLTVL.

The V call is TRBV10-3, the J call TRBJ2-7; D is unresolved. The germline gives CDR1 ENHRY, CDR2 SYGVKD. Trimming cost V 4 bases and J 4 bases, with 11 bases left between them. This CDR3 has 13 residues. CDR3 residues: CAISGLTIYEQYF. CDR3 bases: TGTGCCATCAGTGGACTCACGATATACGAGCAGTACTTC.

This clone has more than one count but fewer than ten. The chain links TRBV24-1 to TRBJ2-5; TRBD1 matches 9 bases. The germline V gene encodes CDR1 KGHDR and CDR2 SFDVKD. The CDR3 consists of 15 residues. Trimming took 3 bases from V and 5 from J; bases not matched to a gene: 6. The CDR3 coding sequence is TGTGCCACCAGTGATCCGACAGGGGGGTCGGAGACCCAGTACTTC. It specifies CATSDPTGGSETQYF.

V gene TRBV5-4 combines with J gene TRBJ2-7; maybe TRBD2 (7 bases). CDR1 and CDR2 (germline): SGHNT, YYREEE (reference sequence). This CDR3 is 15 amino acids long. The V end lost 4 bases, the J end lost 3 bases, and 17 bases lay between the germline ends. The CDR3 bases are TGTGCCAGCAGCCCGGGGGGCAGGGGAAGCTACGAGCAGTACTTC. It specifies CASSPGGRGSYEQYF. The whole variable domain, remainder taken from reference TRBV5-4 and TRBJ2-7, is ETGVTQSPTHLIKTRGQQVTLRCSSQSGHNTVSWYQQALGQGPQFIFQYYREEENGRGNFPPRFSGLQFPNYSSELNVNALELDDSALYLCASSPGGRGSYEQYFGPGTRLTVT.

The V gene is TRBV19, the J gene TRBJ2-4; 8 nucleotides agree with TRBD1. CDR3 length: 15 amino acids. J was trimmed by 1 base and V by 7 bases; bases with no gene match: 6. CDR1 and CDR2 (germline): LNHDA, SQIVND (reference sequence). Here the CDR3 reads CASKGQAVAKNIQYF. As DNA, the CDR3 is TGTGCCAGTAAGGGACAGGCCGTGGCCAAAAACATTCAGTACTTC.

The V gene is TRBV7-2, the J gene TRBJ1-2; no reliable D call. Per germline, CDR1 SGHTA and CDR2 FQGNSA. Trimming removed 5 bases from V and 0 bases from J, with 13 bases in between. The length of the CDR3 is 15 residues. The CDR3 protein is CASSLDFSANYGYTF. The CDR3 DNA sequence: TGTGCCAGCAGCCTCGATTTCTCAGCTAACTATGGCTACACCTTC. Filled out from reference TRBV7-2 and TRBJ1-2, the complete variable domain reads GAGVSQSPSNKVTEKGKDVELRCDPISGHTALYWYRQSLGQGLEFLIYFQGNSAPDKSGLPSDRFSAERTGGSVSTLTIQRTQQEDSAVYLCASSLDFSANYGYTFGSGTRLTVV.

The V and J genes are TRBV10-1 and TRBJ2-7, with D possibly being TRBD2 (5 bases). The CDR3 totals 14 residues. V was trimmed by 0 bases and J by 4 bases, leaving 10 bases between them. Germline-derived CDR1 and CDR2 are WNHNN and SYGVQD (reference sequence). The CDR3 DNA sequence: TGCGCCAGCAGTGAGTCCGGGAACCCGTACGAGCAGTACTTC. Translation gives CASSESGNPYEQYF.